The 29 T cell receptor beta chains listed next were all sequenced from one sample in a study of beta chain features in type 1 diabetes. The investigators reverse transcribed all of the isolated RNA, so they sequenced expressed TCRB transcripts. The method was immunoSEQ multiplex PCR; TCRdb's version includes in-frame clones alone and lacks a portion of them. The sample shows about half a million clones, around 28% of them seen only once. Sequencing was performed on naive CD4+ T cells from blood. All receptors come from a young man in good health.

This clone was found a few times. The chain joins TRBV5-1 to TRBJ2-3, with D maybe TRBD2 (6 bases). The V gene lost 1 base and the J gene lost 3 bases, with 6 bases spanning the gap. CDR3 length: 13 residues. Germline loops: CDR1 SGHRS, CDR2 YFSETQ. CDR3 in DNA: TGCGCCAGCAGCTTGCTAGCGACAGATACGCAGTATTTT. Its translation is CASSLLATDTQYF.

J is TRBJ2-5 and V is TRBV5-1, with no clear D. V gave up 1 base and J gave up 2 bases, with 9 bases separating them. The CDR3 sequence is 14 residues long. Germline V gives CDR1 SGHRS, CDR2 YFSETQ. CDR3 sequence (DNA): TGCGCCAGCAGCTTGATCCCCGAGCAAGAGACCCAGTACTTC. Protein: CASSLIPEQETQYF.

This clone was seen a few times. The chain is built from TRBV30 and TRBJ1-5; D is undetermined. V was trimmed by 1 base and J by 2 bases, leaving 9 bases between them. Germline V gene sequence: CDR1 GTSNPN, CDR2 SVGIG (reference sequence). The CDR3 is 14 amino acids. The chain's CDR3 is CAWSDFLGNQPQHF. The CDR3 DNA sequence: TGTGCCTGGAGTGACTTCCTTGGCAATCAGCCCCAGCATTTT.

V gene TRBV29-1 combines with J gene TRBJ2-2; 9 nucleotides match TRBD2. This CDR3 is built from 15 residues. Germline values: CDR1 SQVTM, CDR2 ANQGSEA. V lost 4 bases and J lost 4; bases outside the gene matches: 7. CDR3: CSVGGAGGGTGELFF. CDR3 sequence (DNA): TGCAGCGTTGGGGGAGCGGGAGGAGGCACCGGGGAGCTGTTTTTT.

This chain connects TRBV5-1 to TRBJ2-7; perhaps TRBD1 as D (5 bases). CDR1 is SGHRS and CDR2 is YFSETQ in the germline V gene. Deletions cut 4 bases from V and 3 bases from J, with 8 bases between. CDR3 length equals 12 residues. In DNA form, the CDR3 reads TGCGCCAGCAGCGCGGACAACTACGAGCAGTACTTC. Amino acids: CASSADNYEQYF. Based on the CDR3 plus reference TRBV5-1 and TRBJ2-7, the full variable domain is KAGVTQTPRYLIKTRGQQVTLSCSPISGHRSVSWYQQTPGQGLQFLFEYFSETQRNKGNFPGRFSGRQFSNSRSEMNVSTLELGDSALYLCASSADNYEQYFGPGTRLTVT.

The J gene is TRBJ1-2, the V gene TRBV29-1; 9 bases line up with TRBD1. This CDR3 has 13 residues. Germline CDR1 SQVTM, CDR2 ANQGSEA. Trimming took 6 bases from V and 2 from J; bases not matched to a gene: 4. CDR3: CSVSGTGNYGYTF. The CDR3 nucleotides are TGCAGCGTATCCGGGACAGGGAACTATGGCTACACCTTC.

CDR3 amino acids: CASSPRLAGSTVPYEQYF. The DNA of the CDR3 is TGTGCCAGCAGCCCCCGGCTAGCGGGATCCACAGTCCCTTACGAGCAGTACTTC. J is TRBJ2-7 and V is TRBV9; 9 nucleotides match TRBD2. The CDR3 covers 18 residues. The V segment lost 4 bases and the J segment 4 bases; nucleotides outside the gene matches: 18. Germline V gene sequence: CDR1 SGDLS, CDR2 YYNGEE. Using reference TRBV9 and TRBJ2-7 for the parts outside the CDR3, the full variable domain is DSGVTQTPKHLITATGQRVTLRCSPRSGDLSVYWYQQSLDQGLQFLIQYYNGEERAKGNILERFSAQQFPDLHSELNLSSLELGDSALYFCASSPRLAGSTVPYEQYFGPGTRLTVT.

The genes are TRBV5-4 and TRBJ2-1; TRBD2 aligns across 12 bases. Germline V CDR1 and CDR2: SGHNT, YYREEE (reference sequence). The CDR3 covers 17 residues. V gave up 4 bases and J gave up 10 bases; unmatched junction bases: 15. Here the CDR3 reads CASSQGLAGPTLREQFF. DNA for the CDR3: TGTGCCAGCAGCCAAGGACTAGCGGGACCGACGCTCAGGGAGCAGTTCTTC.

In its sample, this clone was seen a few times. The CDR3 DNA sequence: TGTGCCTGGAGTAAGGACAGAAGCCAAGAGACCCAGTACTTC. It specifies CAWSKDRSQETQYF. The chain combines TRBV30 with TRBJ2-5; TRBD1 is a possible D gene (6 bases). Germline V gene data show CDR1 as GTSNPN and CDR2 as SVGIG (reference sequence). Trimming left V 2 bases short and J 1 base short, with 11 bases between. The CDR3 has 14 amino acids.

The chain carries TRBV29-1 and TRBJ2-3, with D hard to call. Trimming cost V 7 bases and J 5 bases, with 13 bases left between them. The CDR3 is made up of 12 amino acids. The germline gives CDR1 SQVTM, CDR2 ANQGSEA. The CDR3 loop reads CSATPVQDTQYF. The CDR3 coding sequence is TGCAGCGCGACCCCGGTCCAAGATACGCAGTATTTT.

A note on this clone: Other DNA sequences in this specimen translate into the identical CDR3. The chain links TRBV28 to TRBJ1-1; TRBD1 might be the D (5 bases). The germline V gene has CDR1 MDHEN and CDR2 SYDVKM. Trimming took off 2 bases at V and 5 bases at J, with 6 bases between the two ends. The CDR3 length is 12 residues. CDR3 amino acids: CASSLRGTEAFF. Here the CDR3 DNA reads TGTGCCAGCAGTTTAAGGGGAACTGAAGCTTTCTTT.

This clone turned up a few times. V is TRBV12-5 and J is TRBJ2-5; 7 bases align to TRBD1. The CDR3 consists of 16 residues. CDR1 and CDR2 (germline): LGHNT, FRNRAP. The ends lost 1 base at V and 2 bases at J; junction bases unmatched: 7. The CDR3: CASGLAMTGRQETQYF. In nucleotides, the CDR3 is TGTGCTAGTGGTTTGGCTATGACAGGGCGGCAAGAGACCCAGTACTTC.

The rearrangement joins TRBV7-6 to TRBJ1-3, with D unclear. CDR1 and CDR2 from the germline V gene are SGHVS and FNYEAQ. The CDR3 contains 15 residues. V was pared by 5 bases and J by 0 bases, with 11 bases between. The CDR3 is CASSPLISSGNTIYF. The CDR3 nucleotides read TGTGCCAGCAGCCCCCTGATTAGCTCTGGAAACACCATATATTTT.

The CDR3 DNA is TGTGCCAGCTCACCTCCTTCTCATGGGGGCTACACCTTC. Translated: CASSPPSHGGYTF. This rearrangement joins TRBV18 to TRBJ1-2; D is uncertain. In germline, CDR1 is KGHSH, CDR2 LQKENI. The CDR3 is made up of 13 amino acids. The germline V and J ends were trimmed by 3 bases and 8 bases, with 13 bases remaining between them.

This clone was seen a handful of times. The chain recombines TRBV30 with TRBJ2-2, with TRBD1 matching over 8 bases. CDR3 length: 13 residues. V dropped 5 bases and J dropped 6; count of bases not matched to a gene: 5. Germline V lookup: CDR1 GTSNPN, CDR2 SVGIG (reference sequence). The CDR3, as DNA: TGTGCCTGGCCGGGACAGGCTGCCGGGGAGCTGTTTTTT. It translates to CAWPGQAAGELFF.

This clone has more than one count but fewer than ten. This chain joins TRBV4-3 and TRBJ2-5; 8 positions agree with TRBD1. Germline CDR1 is LGHNA and CDR2 is YSLEER. The CDR3 extends over 19 amino acids. V was pared by 1 base and J by 0 bases, with 13 bases of the junction left unmatched. CDR3 in amino acids: CASSQGRGTGAPNQETQYF. The CDR3 DNA is TGCGCCAGCAGCCAAGGGCGTGGGACAGGCGCCCCCAACCAAGAGACCCAGTACTTC.

V usage is TRBV4-1 and J usage is TRBJ2-3; TRBD2 agrees at 11 bases. The CDR3 spans 20 residues. Germline CDR1 is MGHRA and CDR2 is YSYEKL. V dropped 4 bases and J dropped 0; count of bases not matched to a gene: 15. As DNA, the CDR3 is TGCGCCAGCAGCCGGACTCCATTAGCGGGAGGGTTCTCTAGCACAGATACGCAGTATTTT. Encoded protein: CASSRTPLAGGFSSTDTQYF.

CDR3 protein: CASSPARPDTQYF. The CDR3 DNA reads TGCGCCAGCAGTCCGGCAAGACCAGATACGCAGTATTTT. The V call is TRBV23-1, the J call TRBJ2-3; D not certain. TRBV23-1 is marked as an open reading frame, function uncertain. The CDR3 has 13 amino acids. Trimming left V 4 bases short and J 4 bases short, with 9 bases between.

This clone was seen once. The rearrangement links TRBV29-1 to TRBJ2-5; a weak D match, TRBD1 (7 bases). Trimming stripped 3 bases from V and 4 bases from J, with 18 bases between. The CDR3 spans 15 residues. Germline V gives CDR1 SQVTM, CDR2 ANQGSEA. CDR3 coding DNA: TGCAGCGTTGAGGCCCCCAGGGGGGTGGGAGAGACCCAGTACTTC. Translated, it gives CSVEAPRGVGETQYF.

This chain joins TRBV15 and TRBJ2-3; D remains ambiguous. The CDR3 length is 14 residues. Trimming removed 6 bases at V and 0 bases at J, with 10 bases between. Germline V gene sequence: CDR1 LNHNV, CDR2 YYDKDF (reference sequence). The CDR3 sequence: CATRFDGSTDTQYF. DNA of the CDR3: TGTGCCACCAGGTTCGACGGGAGCACAGATACGCAGTATTTT. Full variable domain (remainder filled in from reference TRBV15 and TRBJ2-3): DAMVIQNPRYQVTQFGKPVTLSCSQTLNHNVMYWYQQKSSQAPKLLFHYYDKDFNNEADTPDNFQSRRPNTSFCFLDIRSPGLGDTAMYLCATRFDGSTDTQYFGPGTRLTVL.

The genes are TRBV7-9 and TRBJ2-4; 9 nucleotides line up with TRBD2. Germline CDR1 reads SEHNR; CDR2 reads FQNEAQ (reference sequence). The CDR3 covers 14 residues. Germline trimming cut 2 bases from V and 6 bases from J; bases unmatched to any gene: 2. Here the CDR3 reads CASSLSREGNIQYF. CDR3 nucleotides: TGTGCCAGCAGCTTATCGCGGGAGGGAAACATTCAGTACTTC.

The chain combines TRBV6-5 with TRBJ2-7; D gene ambiguous. Trimming took off 2 bases at V and 6 bases at J, with 11 bases between the two ends. The CDR3 length is 13 residues. Germline CDR1 is MNHEY and CDR2 is SVGAGI. The CDR3 is CASSYRKGPEQYF. Written as DNA, the CDR3 is TGTGCCAGCAGTTACCGGAAGGGTCCCGAGCAGTACTTC.

The chain employs TRBV4-1 and TRBJ2-7, with 7 bases lining up with TRBD1. Germline CDR1 and CDR2: MGHRA and YSYEKL. The CDR3 consists of 15 residues. V trimming: 5 bases; J trimming: 3 bases; junction bases outside the gene matches: 10. CDR3 protein: CASSTSRDSLYEQYF. The CDR3 bases are TGCGCCAGCAGCACCTCCCGGGACAGCCTCTACGAGCAGTACTTC.

V usage is TRBV7-2 and J usage is TRBJ2-7; 9 bases line up with TRBD2. CDR3 length: 14 amino acids. The trim removed 3 bases at V and 0 bases at J, leaving 0 bases unmatched. Germline assignment: CDR1 SGHTA and CDR2 FQGNSA. The CDR3 region is CASSFSGSSYEQYF. CDR3 coding DNA: TGTGCCAGCAGCTTTAGCGGGAGCTCCTACGAGCAGTACTTC.

This chain links TRBV7-2 with TRBJ2-1; 7 nucleotides match TRBD1. With 5 bases clipped from V and 2 bases from J, the junction kept 6 bases outside the gene matches. Germline V CDR1 and CDR2: SGHTA, FQGNSA. CDR3 length: 15 amino acids. CDR3 sequence reads: CASSDTGAPYNEQFF. CDR3 sequence (DNA): TGTGCCAGCAGCGATACAGGGGCACCCTACAATGAGCAGTTCTTC.

A remark on this clone: Other nucleotide sequences in the sample specify the same CDR3. The gene calls are TRBV29-1 and TRBJ2-1; D not resolved. The CDR3 loop spans 10 amino acids. CDR1 SQVTM and CDR2 ANQGSEA come from the germline V gene. The ends were cut back, 7 bases at V and 7 bases at J, with 8 bases in the middle. The CDR3: CSARYNEQFF. The CDR3 DNA reads TGCAGCGCCCGATATAATGAGCAGTTCTTC.

This clone was detected only a few times. The chain uses TRBV30 and TRBJ2-2; no definite D call. Germline CDR1 reads GTSNPN; CDR2 reads SVGIG (reference sequence). The CDR3 runs to 13 residues. V shed 0 bases and J shed 7 bases, with 9 bases lying between them. The CDR3 DNA sequence: TGTGCCTGGAGTGTAGAGTTTCGCGGGGAGCTGTTTTTT. Translated, it gives CAWSVEFRGELFF.

DNA of the CDR3: TGTGCCAGCAGCGTACAGGGGGCGAATGAGCAGTTCTTC. Protein: CASSVQGANEQFF. The chain recombines TRBV9 with TRBJ2-1, with 8 bases matching TRBD1. The V gene's germline CDR1 is SGDLS and CDR2 YYNGEE. V was clipped by 1 base and J by 7 bases; unmatched bases: 1. There are 13 residues in the CDR3. Combining the CDR3 with reference TRBV9 and TRBJ2-1 gives the whole variable domain DSGVTQTPKHLITATGQRVTLRCSPRSGDLSVYWYQQSLDQGLQFLIQYYNGEERAKGNILERFSAQQFPDLHSELNLSSLELGDSALYFCASSVQGANEQFFGPGTRLTVL.

The genes are TRBV2 and TRBJ2-5, with D perhaps TRBD2 (7 bases). Deletions cut 7 bases from V and 8 bases from J, with 20 bases between. The CDR3 loop spans 14 amino acids. Germline CDR1 and CDR2: SNHLY and FYNNEI. The CDR3 region has the DNA TGTGCCAGCACCCCCTTCCCGGGGGGCCGCACCCAGTACTTC. Amino acid sequence: CASTPFPGGRTQYF.